Here is one TCR beta chain with its context. Its specificity is not known. The PCR contained 60 Vbeta and 13 Jbeta primers. TCRdb's table, derived via immunoSEQ multiplex PCR, lists solely in-frame clones and lacks some. The data contain tens of thousands of clones, around 83% of them singletons. These data originate in a study of cytomegalovirus exposure and HLA in healthy donors. Study results and limitations: Sequences of the TCR beta chain were said to predict the HLA-A and HLA-B alleles of most subjects accurately. In a later analysis, DRB1 alleles had the most associated TCRs; HLA-C alleles the fewest.

The CDR3 spans 15 residues. The V and J ends lost 2 bases and 5 bases respectively, with 15 bases between them. Germline V gives CDR1 LGHNA, CDR2 YSLEER. The sequenced sample consisted of PBMCs. The V call is TRBV4-3, the J call TRBJ2-5; D possibly corresponds to TRBD2 (5 bases). The receptor was isolated from a man aged 25 to 40 in good health and CMV-seronegative. CDR3 bases: TGCGCCAGCAGCCAAAGGGCTATCCCGGGGGAGACCCAGTACTTC. This translates into CASSQRAIPGETQYF.